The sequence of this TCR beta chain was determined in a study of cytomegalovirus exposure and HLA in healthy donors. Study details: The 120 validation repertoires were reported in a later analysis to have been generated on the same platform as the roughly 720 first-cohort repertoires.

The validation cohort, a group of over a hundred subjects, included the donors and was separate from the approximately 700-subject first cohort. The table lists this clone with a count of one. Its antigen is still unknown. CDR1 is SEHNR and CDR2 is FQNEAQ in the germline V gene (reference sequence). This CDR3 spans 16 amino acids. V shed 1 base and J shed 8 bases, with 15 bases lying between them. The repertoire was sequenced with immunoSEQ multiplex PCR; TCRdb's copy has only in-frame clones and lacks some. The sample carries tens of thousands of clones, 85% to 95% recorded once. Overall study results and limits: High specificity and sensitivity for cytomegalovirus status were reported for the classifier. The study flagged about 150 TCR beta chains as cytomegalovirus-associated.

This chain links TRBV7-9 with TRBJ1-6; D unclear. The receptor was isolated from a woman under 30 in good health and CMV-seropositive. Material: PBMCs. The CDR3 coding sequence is TGTGCCAGCAGCTTAGGAGTTAGCGCTTCCCATTCACCCCTCCACTTT. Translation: CASSLGVSASHSPLHF.